This is a list of T cell receptor beta chains from one sample in a study of ipilimumab plus nivolumab after autologous stem cell transplantation. Generated by immunoSEQ multiplex PCR, the TCRdb table keeps only in-frame clones and is missing some. Of 15,000 or so clones detected, under 85% appear once; the ten largest clones hold about 10%. The sample in question was PBMCs, obtained in a trial of ipilimumab plus nivolumab as post-transplant consolidation. These TCRs come from a male donor with primary mediastinal lymphoma. Both conserved end residues are part of each CDR3. D genes are given only for firm matches. Clone sizes are given selectively: once, few, many, or a class where the clone is expanded.

D gene,clone size,V gene,J gene,CDR3 DNA,CDR3 protein
TRBD1,-,TRBV5-6,TRBJ2-7,TGTGCCAGCAGCGGGGACAGGGGGGCTGGGCAGTACTTC,CASSGDRGAGQYF
-,-,TRBV6-1,TRBJ1-5,TGTGCCAGCAGTTCAGCAGGGTATCAACCCCAGCATTTT,CASSSAGYQPQHF
TRBD1,few,TRBV5-6,TRBJ1-2,TGTGCCAGCAGCCAGGACAGGGGGCGTTATAACTATGGCTACACCTTC,CASSQDRGRYNYGYTF
TRBD1,-,TRBV29-1,TRBJ2-3,TGCAGCGTTGAAGAGATAACGCCGGGACAGGGGGCCGCAGATACGCAGTATTTT,CSVEEITPGQGAADTQYF
TRBD2,-,TRBV25-1,TRBJ2-7,TGTGCCAGCCGTTTTAGCGGGTACGAGCAGTACTTC,CASRFSGYEQYF
-,-,TRBV19,TRBJ1-3,TGTGCCAGTAGTATTCGGCAGAAGAACACCATATATTTT,CASSIRQKNTIYF
-,few,TRBV19,TRBJ1-1,TGTGCCAGTGTACAAGGGAACACTGAAGCTTTCTTT,CASVQGNTEAFF
-,once,TRBV5-1,TRBJ1-1,TGCGCCAGCAGCCGTACTCCTCAGTCGGACAGAAACACTGAAGCTTTCTTT,CASSRTPQSDRNTEAFF
-,-,TRBV18,TRBJ1-2,TGTGCCAGCTCGGAACGGAACTATGGCTACACCTTC,CASSERNYGYTF
-,-,TRBV4-1,TRBJ2-7,TGCGCCAGCAGCCAAGATGCGGCTCAGGGTGGGCTCGAGCAGTACTTC,CASSQDAAQGGLEQYF
TRBD2,-,TRBV4-2,TRBJ2-2,TGTGCCAGCAGCCAAGTAACGGGAGGGGCCGGGGAGCTGTTTTTT,CASSQVTGGAGELFF
-,medium-sized,TRBV5-6,TRBJ1-4,TGTGCCAGCAGCGCGCCGGGGATTGGGGGAGATGAAAAACTGTTTTTT,CASSAPGIGGDEKLFF
-,-,TRBV10-3,TRBJ1-2,TGTGCCATCACCGACGAGCACTATGGCTACACCTTC,CAITDEHYGYTF
-,-,TRBV19,TRBJ2-1,TGTGCCAGTAGTATTGACCGAGGTGAGCAGTTCTTC,CASSIDRGEQFF
-,-,TRBV2,TRBJ1-6,TGTGCCAGCAGCAGCTCCTATAATTCACCCCTCCACTTT,CASSSSYNSPLHF
TRBD1,-,TRBV25-1,TRBJ1-2,TGTGCCAGCAAAATAGGACAGGACCCCGTCTATGGCTACACCTTC,CASKIGQDPVYGYTF
-,-,TRBV7-9,TRBJ1-3,TGTGCCAGCAGCCCACGGGCCTCCTCTGGAAACACCATATATTTT,CASSPRASSGNTIYF
-,once,TRBV20-1,TRBJ2-1,TGCAGTGGAAATACTAGGCCCGCGTTGTTCTTC,CSGNTRPALFF
TRBD2,-,TRBV11-2,TRBJ2-1,TGTGCCAGCAGACCGACTAGCGGGAGTGCTCGCTCCTACAATGAGCAGTTCTTC,CASRPTSGSARSYNEQFF
TRBD1,-,TRBV7-2,TRBJ1-3,TGTGCCAGCAGGTGCCGGGACAGAGAGTTCACCTCTGGAAACACCATATATTTT,CASRCRDREFTSGNTIYF
-,-,TRBV7-2,TRBJ1-1,TGTGCCAGCAGCCCACCAGGGGACCCGAACACTGAAGCTTTCTTT,CASSPPGDPNTEAFF
TRBD1,medium-sized,TRBV7-3,TRBJ2-7,TGTGCCAGCCCTTGGCCGGGGACAGGTGACGCCTACGAGCAGTACTTC,CASPWPGTGDAYEQYF